This TCR beta chain was documented in a study of CD8+ T cells in alopecia areata. The treatment here: oral pan-JAK inhibitor, 5-10 mg twice daily. V was pared by 4 bases and J by 5 bases, with 12 bases between. The CDR3 is 13 amino acids. CDR1 is SGHRS and CDR2 is YFSETQ in the germline V gene. In each case, RNA was isolated and then reverse transcribed into cDNA as the sequencing template. TCRdb's copy holds only in-frame clones and misses some; the assay was immunoSEQ multiplex PCR. The sample includes about 180,000 clones, about 47% of them seen just once. The source was CD8+ T cells sorted from blood, collected at week 52, from a patient treated with tofacitinib. The genes are TRBV5-1 and TRBJ2-5; no clear D. The TCR was taken from a human donor with alopecia areata. The CDR3, as DNA: TGCGCCAGCAGCAGCAGGCCAGACGAGACCCAGTACTTC. It translates to CASSSRPDETQYF.